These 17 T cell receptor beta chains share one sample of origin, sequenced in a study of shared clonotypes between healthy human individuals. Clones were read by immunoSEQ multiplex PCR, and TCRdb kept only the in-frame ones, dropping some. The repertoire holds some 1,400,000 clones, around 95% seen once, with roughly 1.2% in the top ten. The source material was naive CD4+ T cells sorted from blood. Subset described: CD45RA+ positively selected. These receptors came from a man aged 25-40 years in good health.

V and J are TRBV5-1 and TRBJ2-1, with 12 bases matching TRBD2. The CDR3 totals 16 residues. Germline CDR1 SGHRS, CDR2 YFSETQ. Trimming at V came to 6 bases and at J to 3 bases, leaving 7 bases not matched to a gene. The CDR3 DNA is TGCGCCAGCACGCCAAGACTAGCGGGAGTCTACAATGAGCAGTTCTTC. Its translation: CASTPRLAGVYNEQFF. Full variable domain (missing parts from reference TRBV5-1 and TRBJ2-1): KAGVTQTPRYLIKTRGQQVTLSCSPISGHRSVSWYQQTPGQGLQFLFEYFSETQRNKGNFPGRFSGRQFSNSRSEMNVSTLELGDSALYLCASTPRLAGVYNEQFFGPGTRLTVL.

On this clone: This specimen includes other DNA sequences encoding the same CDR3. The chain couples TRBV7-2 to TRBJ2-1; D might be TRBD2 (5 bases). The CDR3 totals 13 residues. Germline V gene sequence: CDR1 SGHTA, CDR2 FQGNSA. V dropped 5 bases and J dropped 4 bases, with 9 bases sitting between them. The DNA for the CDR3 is TGTGCCAGCAGCCTCGGACTTTACAATGAGCAGTTCTTC. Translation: CASSLGLYNEQFF.

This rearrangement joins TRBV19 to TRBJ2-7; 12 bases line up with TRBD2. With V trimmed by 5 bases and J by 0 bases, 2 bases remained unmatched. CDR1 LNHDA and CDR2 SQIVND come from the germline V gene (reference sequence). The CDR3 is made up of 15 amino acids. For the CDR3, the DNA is TGTGCCAGTAGTGCGACTAGCGGGGGCTCCTACGAGCAGTACTTC. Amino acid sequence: CASSATSGGSYEQYF.

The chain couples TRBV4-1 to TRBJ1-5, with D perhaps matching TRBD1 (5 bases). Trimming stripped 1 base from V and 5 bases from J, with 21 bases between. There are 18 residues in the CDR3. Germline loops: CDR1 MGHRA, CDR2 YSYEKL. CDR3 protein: CASSQALNSLGRDQPQHF. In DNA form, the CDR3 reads TGCGCCAGCAGCCAAGCCCTCAACAGCCTGGGACGAGATCAGCCCCAGCATTTT.

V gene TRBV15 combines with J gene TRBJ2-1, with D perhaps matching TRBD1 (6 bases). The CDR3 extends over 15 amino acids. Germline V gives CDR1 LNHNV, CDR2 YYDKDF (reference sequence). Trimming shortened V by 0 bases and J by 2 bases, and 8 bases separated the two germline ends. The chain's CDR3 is CATSREWTAYNEQFF. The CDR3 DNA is TGTGCCACCAGCAGAGAATGGACAGCCTACAATGAGCAGTTCTTC.

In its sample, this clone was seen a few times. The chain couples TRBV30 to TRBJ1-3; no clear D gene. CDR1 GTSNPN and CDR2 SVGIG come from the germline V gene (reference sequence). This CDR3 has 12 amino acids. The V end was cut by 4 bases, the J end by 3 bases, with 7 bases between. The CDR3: CAWTGFGNTIYF. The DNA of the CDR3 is TGTGCCTGGACCGGATTTGGAAACACCATATATTTT.

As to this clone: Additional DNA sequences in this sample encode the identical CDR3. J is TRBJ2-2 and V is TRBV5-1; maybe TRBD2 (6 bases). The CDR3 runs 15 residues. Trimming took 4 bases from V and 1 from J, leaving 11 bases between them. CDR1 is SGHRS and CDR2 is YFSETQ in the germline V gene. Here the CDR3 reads CASSLGGVNTGELFF. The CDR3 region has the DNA TGCGCCAGCAGCCTGGGGGGAGTGAACACCGGGGAGCTGTTTTTT.

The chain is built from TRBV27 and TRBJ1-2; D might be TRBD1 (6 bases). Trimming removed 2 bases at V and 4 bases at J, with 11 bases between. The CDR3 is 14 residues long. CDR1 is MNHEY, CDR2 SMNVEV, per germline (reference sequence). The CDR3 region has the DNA TGTGCCAGCAGTTTAAACAGGGAGTTCTATGGCTACACCTTC. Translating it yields CASSLNREFYGYTF.

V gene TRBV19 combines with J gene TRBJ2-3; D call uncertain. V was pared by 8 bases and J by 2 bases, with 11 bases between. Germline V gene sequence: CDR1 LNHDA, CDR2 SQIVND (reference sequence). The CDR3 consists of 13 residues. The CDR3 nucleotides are TGTGCCAGTGGAAAGGCCTTCACAGATACGCAGTATTTT. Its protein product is CASGKAFTDTQYF.

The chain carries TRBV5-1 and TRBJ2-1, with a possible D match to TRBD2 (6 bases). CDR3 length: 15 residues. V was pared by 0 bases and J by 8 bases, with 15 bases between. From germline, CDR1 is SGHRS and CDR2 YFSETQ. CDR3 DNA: TGCGCCAGCAGCTTGGTACTAGCCTCGGTGGATGAGCAGTTCTTC. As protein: CASSLVLASVDEQFF.

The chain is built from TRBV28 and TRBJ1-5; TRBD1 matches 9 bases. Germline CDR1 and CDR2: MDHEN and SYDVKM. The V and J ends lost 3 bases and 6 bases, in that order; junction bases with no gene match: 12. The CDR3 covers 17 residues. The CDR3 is CASSFLGDNRGLQPQHF. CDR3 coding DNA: TGTGCCAGCAGTTTTCTGGGAGATAACAGGGGGCTTCAGCCCCAGCATTTT.

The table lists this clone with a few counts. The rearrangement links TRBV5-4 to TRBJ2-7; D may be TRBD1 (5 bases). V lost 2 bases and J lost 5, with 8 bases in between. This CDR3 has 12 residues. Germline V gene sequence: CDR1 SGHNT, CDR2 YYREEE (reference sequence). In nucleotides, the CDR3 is TGTGCCAGCAGCTTTCCCAGGGACGAGCAGTACTTC. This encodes CASSFPRDEQYF. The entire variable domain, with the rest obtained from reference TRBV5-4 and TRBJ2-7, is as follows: ETGVTQSPTHLIKTRGQQVTLRCSSQSGHNTVSWYQQALGQGPQFIFQYYREEENGRGNFPPRFSGLQFPNYSSELNVNALELDDSALYLCASSFPRDEQYFGPGTRLTVT.

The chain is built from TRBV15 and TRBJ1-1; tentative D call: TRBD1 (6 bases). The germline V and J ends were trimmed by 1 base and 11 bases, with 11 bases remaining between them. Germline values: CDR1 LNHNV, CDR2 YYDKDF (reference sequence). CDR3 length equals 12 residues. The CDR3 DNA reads TGTGCCACCAGCAGAGCAGGGGATGGGGCTTTCTTT. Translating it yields CATSRAGDGAFF.

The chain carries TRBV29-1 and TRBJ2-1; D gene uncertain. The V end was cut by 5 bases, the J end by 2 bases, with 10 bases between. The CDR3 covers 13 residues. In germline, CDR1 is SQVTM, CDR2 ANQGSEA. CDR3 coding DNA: TGCAGCGTTATGGCGGATCCCTACAATGAGCAGTTCTTC. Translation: CSVMADPYNEQFF.

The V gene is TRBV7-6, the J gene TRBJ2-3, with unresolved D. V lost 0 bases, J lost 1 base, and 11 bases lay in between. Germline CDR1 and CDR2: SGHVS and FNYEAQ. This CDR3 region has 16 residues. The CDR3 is CASSLAPRGRTDTQYF. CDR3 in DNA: TGTGCCAGCAGCTTAGCCCCTCGCGGTCGCACAGATACGCAGTATTTT.

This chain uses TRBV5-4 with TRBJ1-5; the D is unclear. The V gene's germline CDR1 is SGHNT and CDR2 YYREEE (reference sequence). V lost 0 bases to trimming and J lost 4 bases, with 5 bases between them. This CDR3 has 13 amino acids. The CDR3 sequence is CASSLAGNQPQHF. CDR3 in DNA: TGTGCCAGCAGCTTGGCCGGGAATCAGCCCCAGCATTTT.

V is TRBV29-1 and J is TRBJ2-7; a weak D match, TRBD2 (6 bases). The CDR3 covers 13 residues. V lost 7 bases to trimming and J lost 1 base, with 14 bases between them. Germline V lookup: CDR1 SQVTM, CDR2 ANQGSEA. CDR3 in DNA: TGCAGCGCTGCGATGGCGGGATCCTACGAGCAGTACTTC. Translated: CSAAMAGSYEQYF.